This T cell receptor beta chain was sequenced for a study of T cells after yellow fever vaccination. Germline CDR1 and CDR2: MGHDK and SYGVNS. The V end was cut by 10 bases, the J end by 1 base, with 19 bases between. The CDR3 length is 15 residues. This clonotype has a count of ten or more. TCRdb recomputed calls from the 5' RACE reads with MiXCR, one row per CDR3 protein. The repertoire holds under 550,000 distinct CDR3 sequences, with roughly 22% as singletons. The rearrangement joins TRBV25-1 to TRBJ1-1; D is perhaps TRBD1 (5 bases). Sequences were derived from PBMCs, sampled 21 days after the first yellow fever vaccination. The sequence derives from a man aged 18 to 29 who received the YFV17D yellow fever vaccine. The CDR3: CATVPPGRANTEAFF. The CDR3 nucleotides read TGTGCCACCGTACCTCCGGGACGGGCGAACACTGAAGCTTTCTTT.